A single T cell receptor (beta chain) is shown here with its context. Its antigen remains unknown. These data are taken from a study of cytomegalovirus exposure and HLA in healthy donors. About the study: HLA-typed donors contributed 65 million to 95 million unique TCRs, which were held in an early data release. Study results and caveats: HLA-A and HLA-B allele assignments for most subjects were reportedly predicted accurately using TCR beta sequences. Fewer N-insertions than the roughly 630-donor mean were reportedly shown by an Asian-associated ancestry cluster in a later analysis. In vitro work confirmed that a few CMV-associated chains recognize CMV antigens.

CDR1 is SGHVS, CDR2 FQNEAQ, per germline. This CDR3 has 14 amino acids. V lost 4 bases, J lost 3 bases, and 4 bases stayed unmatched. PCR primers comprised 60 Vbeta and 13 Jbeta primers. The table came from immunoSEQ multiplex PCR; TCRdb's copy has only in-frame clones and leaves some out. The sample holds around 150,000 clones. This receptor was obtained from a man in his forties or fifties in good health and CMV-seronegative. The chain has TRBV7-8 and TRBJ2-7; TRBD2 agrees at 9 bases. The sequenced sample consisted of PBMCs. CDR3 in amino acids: CASSWAAGGYEQYF. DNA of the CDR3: TGTGCCAGCAGCTGGGCAGCGGGGGGCTACGAGCAGTACTTC.